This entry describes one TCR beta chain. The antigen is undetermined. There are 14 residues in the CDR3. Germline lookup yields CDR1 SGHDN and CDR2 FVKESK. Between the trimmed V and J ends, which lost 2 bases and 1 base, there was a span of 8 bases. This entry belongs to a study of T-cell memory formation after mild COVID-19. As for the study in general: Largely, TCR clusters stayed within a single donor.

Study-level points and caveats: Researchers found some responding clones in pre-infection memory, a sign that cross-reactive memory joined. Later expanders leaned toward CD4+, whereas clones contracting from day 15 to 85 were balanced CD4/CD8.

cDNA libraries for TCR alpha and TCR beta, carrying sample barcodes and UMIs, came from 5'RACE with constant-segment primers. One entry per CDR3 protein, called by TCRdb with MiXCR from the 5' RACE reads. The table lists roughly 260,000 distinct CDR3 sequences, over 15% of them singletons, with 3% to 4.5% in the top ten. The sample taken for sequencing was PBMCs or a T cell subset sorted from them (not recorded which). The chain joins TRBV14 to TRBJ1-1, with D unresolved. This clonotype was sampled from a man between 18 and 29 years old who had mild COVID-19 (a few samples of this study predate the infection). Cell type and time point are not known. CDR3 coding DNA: TGTGCCAGCAGCCAAAGCAGACGGAACACTGAAGCTTTCTTT. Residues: CASSQSRRNTEAFF.